This note documents a single T cell receptor beta chain sequence. The sample comes from a study of shared clonotypes between healthy human individuals. Study-level background: Used for every donor were three CD4 naive, three CD4 memory, two CD8 naive and one CD8 memory plate.

Profiled with immunoSEQ multiplex PCR; TCRdb holds only in-frame clones, not every one. The sample carries approximately 110,000 clones, about 72% recorded once. The sequenced sample consisted of memory CD8+ T cells sorted from blood. Subset reported: CD45RO+ cells pooled with CCR7-negative TemRA cells. This TCR came from a woman aged 25 to 39 in good health.

The CDR3 DNA sequence: TGTGCCAGCAGCGTAGACCCGGTCGGAAATGAGCAGTTCTTC. Protein sequence: CASSVDPVGNEQFF. The chain recombines TRBV9 with TRBJ2-1, with unresolved D. CDR1 and CDR2 (germline): SGDLS, YYNGEE. V lost 0 bases and J 7 bases, leaving 11 bases between the germline ends. The CDR3 covers 14 residues.